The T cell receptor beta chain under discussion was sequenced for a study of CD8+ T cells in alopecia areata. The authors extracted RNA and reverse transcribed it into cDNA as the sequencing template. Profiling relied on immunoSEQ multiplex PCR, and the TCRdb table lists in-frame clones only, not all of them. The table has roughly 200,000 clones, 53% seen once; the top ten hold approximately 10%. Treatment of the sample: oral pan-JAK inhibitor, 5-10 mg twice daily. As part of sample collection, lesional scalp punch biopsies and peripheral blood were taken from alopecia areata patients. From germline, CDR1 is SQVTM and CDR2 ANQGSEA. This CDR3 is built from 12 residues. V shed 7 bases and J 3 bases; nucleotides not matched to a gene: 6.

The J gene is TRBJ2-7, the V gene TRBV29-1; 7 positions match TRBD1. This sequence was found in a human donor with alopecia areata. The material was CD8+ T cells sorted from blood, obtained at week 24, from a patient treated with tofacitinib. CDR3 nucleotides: TGCAGCGCAGGGACAGACCGCTACGAGCAGTACTTC. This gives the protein CSAGTDRYEQYF.